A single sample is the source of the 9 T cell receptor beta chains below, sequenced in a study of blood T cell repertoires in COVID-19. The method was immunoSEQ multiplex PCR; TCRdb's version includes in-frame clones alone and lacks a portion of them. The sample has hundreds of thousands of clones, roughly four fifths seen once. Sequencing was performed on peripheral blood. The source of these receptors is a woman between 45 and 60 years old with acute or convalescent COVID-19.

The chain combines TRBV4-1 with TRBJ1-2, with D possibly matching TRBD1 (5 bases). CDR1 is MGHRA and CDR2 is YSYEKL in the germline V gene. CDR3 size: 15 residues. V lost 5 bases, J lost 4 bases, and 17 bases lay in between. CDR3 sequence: CASSTPRTGGYGYTF. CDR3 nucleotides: TGCGCCAGCAGCACGCCTCGAACCGGGGGCTATGGCTACACCTTC.

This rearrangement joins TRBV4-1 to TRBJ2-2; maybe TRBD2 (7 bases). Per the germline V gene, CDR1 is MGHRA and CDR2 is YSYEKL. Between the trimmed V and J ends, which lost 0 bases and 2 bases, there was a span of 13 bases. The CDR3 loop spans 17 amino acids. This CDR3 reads CASSQEGGTLNTGELFF. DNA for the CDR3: TGCGCCAGCAGCCAAGAGGGGGGGACACTCAACACCGGGGAGCTGTTTTTT.

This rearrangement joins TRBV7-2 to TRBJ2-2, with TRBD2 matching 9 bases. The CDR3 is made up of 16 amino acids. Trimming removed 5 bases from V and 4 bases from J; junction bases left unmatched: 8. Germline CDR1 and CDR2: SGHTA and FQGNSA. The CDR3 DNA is TGTGCCAGCAGCCGCGGGGGGGCGGGGGCCACCGGGGAGCTGTTTTTT. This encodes CASSRGGAGATGELFF.

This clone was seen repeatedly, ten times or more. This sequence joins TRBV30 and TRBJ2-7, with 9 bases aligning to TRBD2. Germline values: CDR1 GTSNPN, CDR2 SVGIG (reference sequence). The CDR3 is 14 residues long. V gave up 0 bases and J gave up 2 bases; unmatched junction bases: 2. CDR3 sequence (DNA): TGTGCCTGGAGTGTACGCGGGAGGGCCTACGAGCAGTACTTC. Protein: CAWSVRGRAYEQYF.

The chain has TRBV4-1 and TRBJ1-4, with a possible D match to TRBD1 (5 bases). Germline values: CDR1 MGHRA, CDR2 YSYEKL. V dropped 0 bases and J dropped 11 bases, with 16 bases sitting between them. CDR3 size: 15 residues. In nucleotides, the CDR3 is TGCGCCAGCAGCCAAGAGGGAGGGGCGGTTGGGAAACTGTTTTTT. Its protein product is CASSQEGGAVGKLFF.

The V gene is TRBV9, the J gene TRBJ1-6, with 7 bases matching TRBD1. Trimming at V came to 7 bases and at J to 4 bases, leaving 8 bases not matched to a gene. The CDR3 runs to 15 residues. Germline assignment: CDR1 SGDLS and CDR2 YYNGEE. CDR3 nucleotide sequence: TGTGCCAGCGGGGGGCCGGGACAGTATAATTCACCCCTCCACTTT. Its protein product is CASGGPGQYNSPLHF.

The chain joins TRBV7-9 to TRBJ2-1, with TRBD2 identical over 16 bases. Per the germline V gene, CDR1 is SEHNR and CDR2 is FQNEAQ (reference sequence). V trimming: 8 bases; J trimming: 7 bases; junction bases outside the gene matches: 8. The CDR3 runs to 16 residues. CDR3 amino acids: CASSGRGLAGGNEQFF. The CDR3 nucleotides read TGTGCCAGCTCGGGACGGGGACTAGCGGGAGGGAATGAGCAGTTCTTC.

CDR3 amino acids: CASSPLRDREAFF. DNA of the CDR3: TGTGCCAGCAGCCCCCTCCGGGACAGGGAGGCTTTCTTT. The chain joins TRBV5-4 to TRBJ1-1; 9 nucleotides align to TRBD1. V lost 4 bases, J lost 11 bases, and 9 bases stayed unmatched. Per the germline V gene, CDR1 is SGHNT and CDR2 is YYREEE (reference sequence). The CDR3 is 13 residues long.

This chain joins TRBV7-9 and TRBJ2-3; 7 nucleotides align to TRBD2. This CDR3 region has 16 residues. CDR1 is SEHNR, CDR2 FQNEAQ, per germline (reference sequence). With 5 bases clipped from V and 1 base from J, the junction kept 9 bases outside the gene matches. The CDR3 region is CASSQGGSAGTDTQYF. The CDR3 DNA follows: TGTGCCAGCAGCCAGGGCGGGAGCGCAGGCACAGATACGCAGTATTTT.